The 6 T cell receptor beta chains below were found in one sample sequenced in a study of CD8 T cells in Susac syndrome. Random hexamers were used to reverse transcribe the RNA input (about 0.45 to 1 ug). One entry per CDR3 protein, called by TCRdb with MiXCR from the immunoSEQ multiplex PCR reads. The sample consists of some 260,000 distinct CDR3 sequences, around 93% of them appearing once. The sequenced sample consisted of CD4+ T cells from PBMCs. Every receptor here comes from a human donor with multiple sclerosis.

This clonotype came up once. The V call is TRBV6-2 or TRBV6-3, the J call TRBJ2-4, with D possibly TRBD2 on 6 matching bases. The V gene lost 5 bases and the J gene lost 2 bases, with 16 bases spanning the gap. This CDR3 is 16 amino acids long. The germline CDR1 and CDR2 sequences are MNHEY and SVGEGT. In nucleotides, the CDR3 is TGTGCCAGCAGTAAAAGGGACTTCCGACCCAAAAACATTCAGTACTTC. Translation gives CASSKRDFRPKNIQYF.

The chain employs TRBV12-3 or TRBV12-4 and TRBJ1-2; the D gene is possibly TRBD1 (5 bases). The CDR3 has 14 amino acids. V was cut by 3 bases and J by 3 bases, with 11 bases left in between. This chain's CDR3 is CASSFRESDYGYTF. CDR3 DNA sequence: TGTGCCAGCAGTTTCAGGGAGAGCGACTATGGCTACACCTTC.

The genes are TRBV7-6 and TRBJ1-2; D is unresolved. Germline V gives CDR1 SGHVS, CDR2 FNYEAQ. The V end was cut by 4 bases, the J end by 4 bases, with 7 bases between. The CDR3 contains 12 residues. CDR3 sequence reads: CASSSTSYGYTF. The CDR3 nucleotides read TGTGCCAGCAGCTCCACAAGCTATGGCTACACCTTC.

V gene TRBV15 combines with J gene TRBJ1-2, with D tentatively TRBD1 (5 bases). In germline, CDR1 is LNHNV, CDR2 YYDKDF (reference sequence). Trimming stripped 5 bases from V and 0 bases from J, with 19 bases between. The CDR3 consists of 17 residues. The CDR3 loop reads CATSSRDRLEANYGYTF. DNA for the CDR3: TGTGCCACCAGCTCCCGGGACCGCTTAGAAGCTAACTATGGCTACACCTTC.

The CDR3 DNA sequence: TGCGCCGGCGACGGACGGAACACTGAAGCTTTCTTT. The encoded protein is CAGDGRNTEAFF. The V call is TRBV4-1, the J call TRBJ1-1; no reliable D call. The CDR3 totals 12 residues. Trimming shortened V by 11 bases and J by 1 base, and 11 bases separated the two germline ends. The germline V gene has CDR1 MGHRA and CDR2 YSYEKL.

The CDR3 is CASSVGADSKRNYGYTF. The CDR3 DNA follows: TGTGCCAGCAGCGTAGGGGCGGACAGTAAACGAAACTATGGCTACACCTTC. This sequence joins TRBV9 and TRBJ1-2, with D possibly TRBD1 on 6 matching bases. The V end lost 0 bases, the J end lost 2 bases, and 17 bases lay between the germline ends. Germline CDR1 and CDR2: SGDLS and YYNGEE. This CDR3 has 17 residues.